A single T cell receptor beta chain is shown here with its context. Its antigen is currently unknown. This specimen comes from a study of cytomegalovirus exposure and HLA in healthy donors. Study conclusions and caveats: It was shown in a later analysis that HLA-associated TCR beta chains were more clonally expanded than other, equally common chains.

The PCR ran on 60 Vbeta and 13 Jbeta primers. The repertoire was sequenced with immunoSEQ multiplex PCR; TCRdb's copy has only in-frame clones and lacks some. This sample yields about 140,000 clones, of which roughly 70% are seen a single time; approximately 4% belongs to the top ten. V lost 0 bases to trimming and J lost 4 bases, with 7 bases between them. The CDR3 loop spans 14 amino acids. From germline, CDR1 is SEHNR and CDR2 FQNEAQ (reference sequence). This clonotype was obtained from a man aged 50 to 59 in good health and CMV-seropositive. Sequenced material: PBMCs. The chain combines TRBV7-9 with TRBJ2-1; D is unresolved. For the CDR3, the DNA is TGTGCCAGCAGCTTAGCGGTGGAGTACAATGAGCAGTTCTTC. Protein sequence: CASSLAVEYNEQFF.